This T cell receptor (beta chain) appears in the sequencing data of a study of shared T cell receptors in the human thymus. There are 14 residues in the CDR3. J gave up 4 bases and V 3 bases, and 5 bases lay outside the gene matches. Germline V gene sequence: CDR1 SGHAT, CDR2 FQDESV (reference sequence). Only in-frame clones appear in the TCRdb table, and some are missing; sequencing was by immunoSEQ multiplex PCR. The table has 720,000 or so clones, 80% to 90% seen once. These data are also associated with another study on human thymus T cells. From that second work: The sample donors, healthy Finnish infants, were having corrective surgery for congenital heart defects. What appeared biased in thymic and blood repertoires was the usage of V and J genes.

The gene calls are TRBV11-1 and TRBJ1-2; 7 bases match TRBD1. The TCR was taken from a girl under three years old with a congenital heart defect. Sequenced material: thymocytes. Here the CDR3 reads CASSFKGQSYGYTF. DNA of the CDR3: TGTGCCAGCAGCTTCAAGGGACAGTCCTATGGCTACACCTTC. Full variable domain (rest looked up from reference TRBV11-1 and TRBJ1-2): EAEVAQSPRYKITEKSQAVAFWCDPISGHATLYWYRQILGQGPELLVQFQDESVVDDSQLPKDRFSAERLKGVDSTLKIQPAELGDSAMYLCASSFKGQSYGYTFGSGTRLTVV.